This T cell receptor beta chain originates from a study of blood T cell repertoires in COVID-19. Only in-frame clones appear in the TCRdb table, and some are missing; sequencing was by immunoSEQ multiplex PCR. The sample yields a few hundred thousand clones, 80% to 90% seen once. This clone has just a few counts. V was shortened by 8 bases and J by 9 bases, with 14 bases between the two germline ends. The CDR3 is 12 residues long. Germline loops: CDR1 WNHNN, CDR2 SYGVQD (reference sequence). Sample: PBMCs or T cells enriched from blood (not recorded which). The sequence derives from a woman under 40 who had recovered from COVID-19. The chain employs TRBV10-1 and TRBJ2-1; weak D call: TRBD2 (6 bases). The CDR3: CASQEGAGEQFF. The CDR3 coding sequence is TGCGCCAGCCAAGAGGGAGCGGGTGAGCAGTTCTTC.